The sequence of this TCR beta chain was determined in a study of blood T cells in healthy people across ages. General observations from the study: A greater number of naive CD4+ cells and higher diversity distinguished long-lived donors from aged donors. A strong correlation was found between TCR beta diversity and the percentage of naive T cells.

The second PCR ran roughly 6 to 12 cycles with a sample-barcoded 5' primer and J-beta primers. Each CDR3 protein is one row after TCRdb ran MiXCR on the 5' RACE reads. In the table there are 800,000 or so distinct CDR3 sequences, 20% to 25% of which are singletons. Only a few counts were recorded for this clonotype. The antigen remains unidentified. CDR1 and CDR2 (germline): KGHSY, FQNENV. CDR3 size: 15 residues. V was clipped by 1 base and J by 0 bases, with 9 bases between them. These same records also appear under a second study, on T cells of mothers and their children.

The source material was blood. The chain employs TRBV16 and TRBJ1-2; D is undetermined. The clonotype was recovered from a boy aged 10-17 years in good health. CDR3 loop: CASSQFAGANYGYTF. In DNA, the CDR3 is TGTGCCAGCAGCCAATTCGCGGGAGCTAACTATGGCTACACCTTC.